This is a list of T cell receptor beta chains from one sample in a study of cytomegalovirus exposure and HLA in healthy donors. This table comes from immunoSEQ multiplex PCR, and its TCRdb copy is limited to in-frame clones, with some not included. Counted here are about 70,000 clones, around 70% occurring once; the ten biggest clones make up roughly 10%. The sequenced sample consisted of PBMCs. These receptors came from a human donor in good health. Both conserved end residues are part of each CDR3. The D gene is left open where the match is weak. Not all rows give a size; the values are once, few, many and, for expanded clones, a class.

D gene	V gene	J gene	clone size	CDR3 DNA	CDR3 protein
-	TRBV19	TRBJ1-1	many	TGTGCCAGTAGCAAAACTAGGGCTGAAGCTTTCTTT	CASSKTRAEAFF
-	TRBV6-5	TRBJ2-7	-	TGTGCCAGCAGACCCGGACTGAACTCCTACGAGCAGTACTTC	CASRPGLNSYEQYF
-	TRBV30	TRBJ1-1	-	TGTGCCTGGAGTCCACGAGGGGGAGACACTGAAGCTTTCTTT	CAWSPRGGDTEAFF
TRBD1	TRBV5-1	TRBJ1-1	-	TGCGCCAGCAGCTTGACGGGATGGAGGACAGGGGGGAACACTGAAGCTTTCTTT	CASSLTGWRTGGNTEAFF
-	TRBV28	TRBJ1-5	once	TGTGCCAGCAGCCCCCCGGACGGGGTCTATAGCAATCAGCCCCAGCATTTT	CASSPPDGVYSNQPQHF
-	TRBV5-1	TRBJ1-6	-	TGCGCCAGCAGCTTGCTTCGACAGCACTATAATTCACCCCTCCACTTT	CASSLLRQHYNSPLHF
-	TRBV5-1	TRBJ1-1	few	TGCGCCAGCAGCTTGGCAGGAAGCAGGACTGAAGCTTTCTTT	CASSLAGSRTEAFF
-	TRBV9	TRBJ2-7	-	TGTGCCAGCAGCGTAGGACAGGACTCCTACGAGCAGTACTTC	CASSVGQDSYEQYF
TRBD2	TRBV10-3	TRBJ2-7	-	TGTGCCATCAGAGAGCGGGAGAGGGGGGGCCTAGACGAGCAGTACTTC	CAIRERERGGLDEQYF
TRBD2	TRBV5-1	TRBJ2-1	-	TGCGCCAGCAAGCGGGAAACGGGGTACAATGAGCAGTTCTTC	CASKRETGYNEQFF
TRBD2	TRBV5-1	TRBJ2-2	-	TGCGCCAGCAGCTTGGGATCCACTAGCGGGAGCACCGGGGAGCTGTTTTTT	CASSLGSTSGSTGELFF
-	TRBV19	TRBJ1-2	few	TGTGCCAGTAGCCCACAGGGAAACTATGGCTACACCTTC	CASSPQGNYGYTF
TRBD1	TRBV7-8	TRBJ1-1	few	TGTGCCAGCAGCTTAACGGGGACAGGGGCGGCTTTCTTT	CASSLTGTGAAFF
TRBD2	TRBV15	TRBJ2-7	once	TGTGCCACCAGCATATCTACTAGCGGGAGTGACGAGCAGTACTTC	CATSISTSGSDEQYF
-	TRBV2	TRBJ2-5	few	TGTGCCAGCAGTGAAGAGGGGCGGGGAGAGACCCAGTACTTC	CASSEEGRGETQYF
TRBD1	TRBV29-1	TRBJ2-1	-	TGCAGCACCGACAGGGGGCAGATGAATGAGCAGTTCTTC	CSTDRGQMNEQFF
-	TRBV5-1	TRBJ2-7	-	TGCGCCAGCAGCCCGGGGCGTTTAGCGGACGAGCAGTACTTC	CASSPGRLADEQYF
TRBD1	TRBV7-8	TRBJ1-1	-	TGTGCCAGCAGCGGAGCCGGGACAGGTGACACTGAAGCTTTCTTT	CASSGAGTGDTEAFF
TRBD1	TRBV28	TRBJ2-7	-	TGTGCCAGCAGTGGGGACAGAAACGAGCAGTACTTC	CASSGDRNEQYF
TRBD1	TRBV27	TRBJ2-7	-	TGTGCCAGCAGTTTGACAGGGGCCTACGAGCAGTACTTC	CASSLTGAYEQYF
-	TRBV6-5	TRBJ2-1	-	TGTGCCAGCAGTTACTCGAGAGAGCAGTTCTTC	CASSYSREQFF
TRBD1	TRBV30	TRBJ1-2	-	TGTGCCTGGAGTGTGGTAGGGGGCGCGTGGGGCTACACCTTC	CAWSVVGGAWGYTF
TRBD1	TRBV5-6	TRBJ2-7	-	TGTGCCAGCAGGCTTGCGGGACAGGGTTTTGTCTCGGACGAGCAGTACTTC	CASRLAGQGFVSDEQYF
-	TRBV10-3	TRBJ2-5	-	TGTGCCATCAGGGGCGGGGTCCAAGAGACCCAGTACTTC	CAIRGGVQETQYF
TRBD1	TRBV6-1	TRBJ1-1	-	TGTGCCACCCAAAATGTGCCCGGGACAGGGTTTGAAGCTTTCTTT	CATQNVPGTGFEAFF
TRBD1	TRBV19	TRBJ2-6	-	TGTGCCAGTAGCCAGGGGGCTGGGGCCAACGTCCTGACTTTC	CASSQGAGANVLTF
TRBD1	TRBV7-2	TRBJ2-7	once	TGTGCCAGCAGCTCGTGGCCCGGGACAGGGGGCTACGAGCAGTACTTC	CASSSWPGTGGYEQYF
-	TRBV28	TRBJ2-5	-	TGTGCCAGCAGTTTATCCCTCCCCCAAGAGACCCAGTACTTC	CASSLSLPQETQYF
-	TRBV9	TRBJ2-7	few	TGTGCCAGCAGCGCACTCTCTACTCCCTACGAGCAGTACTTC	CASSALSTPYEQYF
TRBD1	TRBV4-2	TRBJ1-5	-	TGTGCCAGCAGCCACGACAGGGCCCCCAATCAGCCCCAGCATTTT	CASSHDRAPNQPQHF
-	TRBV6-5	TRBJ2-7	-	TGTGCCAGCAGTTCGGGTAGCTTAGGCGAGCAGTACTTC	CASSSGSLGEQYF
TRBD1	TRBV9	TRBJ2-7	-	TGTGCCAGCAGCGGCGCCGGGACAGGGTACTCCGAGCAGTACTTC	CASSGAGTGYSEQYF
-	TRBV4-2	TRBJ2-7	once	TGTGCCAGCAGCCAGGAGGGCATCGGGGGTTACGGGCAGTACTTC	CASSQEGIGGYGQYF
TRBD1	TRBV5-8	TRBJ1-1	-	TGTGCCAGCAGCTTGGATGACAGGGCGAACACTGAAGCTTTCTTT	CASSLDDRANTEAFF
TRBD2	TRBV30	TRBJ2-1	-	TGTGCCTGGATAGTCGGGAGGACGATCTACAATGAGCAGTTCTTC	CAWIVGRTIYNEQFF
-	TRBV30	TRBJ1-5	-	TGTGCCTGGAGTTTCGGGATAAGGAGCAATCAGCCCCAGCATTTT	CAWSFGIRSNQPQHF
TRBD2	TRBV4-1	TRBJ2-1	-	TGCGCCAGCAGCCAAGTAGGGTGGGAGGGAGCGGACAATGAGCAGTTCTTC	CASSQVGWEGADNEQFF
TRBD1	TRBV28	TRBJ1-1	once	TGTGCCAGCAGTCCCGTGGACAGGGACACTGAAGCTTTCTTT	CASSPVDRDTEAFF
-	TRBV4-2	TRBJ1-1	-	TGTGCCAGCAGCCAAGGCTCAGGCAGGGCGAACACTGAAGCTTTCTTT	CASSQGSGRANTEAFF
-	TRBV10-3	TRBJ1-5	-	TGTGCCATCAGTGAGTGGGACACCAATCAGCCCCAGCATTTT	CAISEWDTNQPQHF
-	TRBV5-1	TRBJ1-5	-	TGCGCCAGCAGCTTATTAAGAAGGGGAGGGAATCAGCCCCAGCATTTT	CASSLLRRGGNQPQHF
-	TRBV7-9	TRBJ1-5	-	TGTGCCAGCAGCTTAGGACACAACAATCAGCCCCAGCATTTT	CASSLGHNNQPQHF
TRBD2	TRBV19	TRBJ2-1	-	TGTGCCAGTAGTCTAGCGGGAGACAATGAGCAGTTCTTC	CASSLAGDNEQFF
-	TRBV5-6	TRBJ2-1	few	TGTGCCAGCAGCTTGCTCCTACTAGCACCGACCTACAATGAGCAGTTCTTC	CASSLLLLAPTYNEQFF
TRBD2	TRBV27	TRBJ2-1	-	TGTGCCAGCAGTTCACTAGCGGGAGGGGGTGAGCAGTTCTTC	CASSSLAGGGEQFF
-	TRBV7-8	TRBJ1-1	-	TGTGCCAGCAGCTTAGCGTCCGGGATCGGGAGAACTGAAGCTTTCTTT	CASSLASGIGRTEAFF
TRBD1	TRBV19	TRBJ1-4	-	TGTGCCAGTAGTCTCTGGACAGGGGGTGAAAAACTGTTTTTT	CASSLWTGGEKLFF
-	TRBV5-6	TRBJ2-3	-	TGTGCCAGCAGCTTGGTAAAGTTAACTCTCGATACGCAGTATTTT	CASSLVKLTLDTQYF